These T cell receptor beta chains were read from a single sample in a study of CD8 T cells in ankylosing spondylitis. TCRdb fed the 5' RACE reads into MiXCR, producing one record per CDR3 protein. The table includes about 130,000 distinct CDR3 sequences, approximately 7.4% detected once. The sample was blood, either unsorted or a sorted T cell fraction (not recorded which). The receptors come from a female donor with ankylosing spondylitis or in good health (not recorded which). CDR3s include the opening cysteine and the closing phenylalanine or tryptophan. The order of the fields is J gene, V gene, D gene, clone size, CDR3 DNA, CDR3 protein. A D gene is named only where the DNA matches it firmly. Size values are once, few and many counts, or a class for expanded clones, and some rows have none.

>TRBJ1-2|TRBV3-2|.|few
TGTGCCAGCTCCAAGCCGGACAGCCTTAACTATGGCTACACCTTC
CASSKPDSLNYGYTF
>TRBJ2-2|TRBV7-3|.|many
TGTGCCAGCAGCTTATCCCCATATAACACCGGGGAGCTGTTTTTT
CASSLSPYNTGELFF
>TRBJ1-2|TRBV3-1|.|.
TGTGCCGGCAGCCAAGGGCAGACTGGCTACACCTTC
CAGSQGQTGYTF
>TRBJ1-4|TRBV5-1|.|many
TGCGCCAGCAGTCTGGAGCCCGCAACTAATGAAAAACTGTTTTTT
CASSLEPATNEKLFF
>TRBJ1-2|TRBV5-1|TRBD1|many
TGCGCCAGCAGATCCGGGACAGGGGGCGCAAGCTATGGCTACACCTTC
CASRSGTGGASYGYTF
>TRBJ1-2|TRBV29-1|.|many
TGCAGCGTCATCTCGACAGATAACTATGGCTACACCTTC
CSVISTDNYGYTF
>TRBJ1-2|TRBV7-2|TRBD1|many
TGTGCCAGCAGCTTAGGACAGGGAAATGGCTACACCTTC
CASSLGQGNGYTF
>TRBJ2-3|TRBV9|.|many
TGTGCCAGCAGCGTAGAGGGGGGTTCCACAGATACGCAGTATTTT
CASSVEGGSTDTQYF
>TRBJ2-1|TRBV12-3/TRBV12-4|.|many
TGTGCCAGCAGTTTTAGTCAGGGGGGCGATGAGCAGTTCTTC
CASSFSQGGDEQFF
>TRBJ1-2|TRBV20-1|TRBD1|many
TGCAGTGCGGAAGGACAGGGGTATTATGGCTACACCTTC
CSAEGQGYYGYTF
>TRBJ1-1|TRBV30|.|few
TGTGCCTCAAGGCCCCGACCCATGGACACTGAAGCTTTCTTT
CASRPRPMDTEAFF
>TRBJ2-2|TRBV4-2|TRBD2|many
TGTGCCAGCAGAGCCAAGATGGGGGTACTAGCGGGGGGGCAAACCGGGGAGCTGTTTTTT
CASRAKMGVLAGGQTGELFF
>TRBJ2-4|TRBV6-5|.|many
TGTGCCAGCAGTTCCCGACCACAGGGCCGAGCCAAAAACATTCAGTACTTC
CASSSRPQGRAKNIQYF
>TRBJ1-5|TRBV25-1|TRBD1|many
TGTGCCAGCAGTCCACCCGCAGGGGGGACAGGGATAGGTCGGTATAGCAATCAGCCCCAGCATTTT
CASSPPAGGTGIGRYSNQPQHF
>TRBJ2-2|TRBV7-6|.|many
TGTGCCAGCAGCTTAGCGTTGGCGCCCGGGGAGCTGTTTTTT
CASSLALAPGELFF
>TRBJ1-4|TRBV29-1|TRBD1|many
TGCAGCGTTGAAACCGCACGAGGGACAGGGACCGAAAAACTGTTTTTT
CSVETARGTGTEKLFF
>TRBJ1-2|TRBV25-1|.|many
TGTGCCAGCAGTGATCCCATTCAGGGTCGCTACACCTTC
CASSDPIQGRYTF
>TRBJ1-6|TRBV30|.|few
TGTGCCTGGAGTTCCTCCGGGATCCCCATTTCACCCCTCCACTTT
CAWSSSGIPISPLHF
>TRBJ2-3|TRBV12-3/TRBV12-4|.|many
TGTGCCAGCAGCCCGGGACACAGCACAGATACGCAGTATTTT
CASSPGHSTDTQYF
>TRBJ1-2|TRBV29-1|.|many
TGCAGCGTTGAAGGGGCAGGGGCTGACTATGGCTACACCTTC
CSVEGAGADYGYTF
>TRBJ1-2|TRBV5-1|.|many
TGCGCCAGCAGCTTGCCAGGAGACATTGGTGGCTACACCTTC
CASSLPGDIGGYTF
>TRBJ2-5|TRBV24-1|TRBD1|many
TGTGCCACCAGTGATCCTCAGGGGGATACCCAAGAGACCCAGTACTTC
CATSDPQGDTQETQYF
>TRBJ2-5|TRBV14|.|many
TGTGCCAGCAGCCAAGTTCGGGGGCGCGGGACCCAGTACTTC
CASSQVRGRGTQYF
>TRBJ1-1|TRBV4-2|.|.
TGTGCCAGCAGCCTTGTAAGGATGCAGAACACTGAAGCTTTCTTT
CASSLVRMQNTEAFF
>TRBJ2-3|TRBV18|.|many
TGTGCCAGCTCACTAGCGCGGGGCACAGATACGCAGTATTTT
CASSLARGTDTQYF
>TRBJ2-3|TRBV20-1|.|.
TGCAGTGCTGGGACATCAGATACGCAGTATTTT
CSAGTSDTQYF
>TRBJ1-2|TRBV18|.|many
TGTGCCAGCTCACCCGTCGGGCAGGGCGATGGCTACACCTTC
CASSPVGQGDGYTF
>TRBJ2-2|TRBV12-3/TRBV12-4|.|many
TGTGCCAGCAGTTCAGGCAGCACCGGGGAGCTGTTTTTT
CASSSGSTGELFF
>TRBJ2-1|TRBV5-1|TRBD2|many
TGCGCCAGCAGCTTGGGACTAGCGGGGGGGCTGGACAATGAGCAGTTCTTC
CASSLGLAGGLDNEQFF
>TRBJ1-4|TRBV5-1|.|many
TGCGCCAGCAGCATTGTGAACCCAACCCTAAGAGAAAAACTGTTTTTT
CASSIVNPTLREKLFF
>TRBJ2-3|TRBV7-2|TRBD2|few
TGTGCCAGCATCCAGAGGCCTAGCGGGGGTGCAGATACGCAGTATTTT
CASIQRPSGGADTQYF
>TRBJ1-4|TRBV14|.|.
TGTGTCAGCAGCCAATTGGGGGTAACTAATGAAAAACTGTTTTTT
CVSSQLGVTNEKLFF
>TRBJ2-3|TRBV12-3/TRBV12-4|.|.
TGTGCCAGCAGTTTGGGATTCAACACAGATACGCAGTATTTT
CASSLGFNTDTQYF
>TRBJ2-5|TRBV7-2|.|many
TGTGCCAGCAGCTTCTCACAGGGTTGGAAAGAGACCCAGTACTTC
CASSFSQGWKETQYF
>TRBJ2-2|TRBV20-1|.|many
TGCAGTGCTAGAGGCCTCCGAAACACCGGGGAGCTGTTTTTT
CSARGLRNTGELFF
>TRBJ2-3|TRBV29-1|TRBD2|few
TGCAGCTCAAGCGGGGGGACCACAGATACGCAGTATTTT
CSSSGGTTDTQYF
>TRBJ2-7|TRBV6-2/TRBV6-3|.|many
TGTGCCAGCAGGTTCGACAGTGTCTCCTACGAGCAGTACTTC
CASRFDSVSYEQYF
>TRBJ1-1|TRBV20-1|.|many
TGCAGTGCTAGACGGCAGTGGAACACTGAAGCTTTCTTT
CSARRQWNTEAFF
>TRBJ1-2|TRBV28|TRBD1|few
TGTGCCAGCTGGAATGCCGGGACAGGCCTCTATGGCTACACCTTC
CASWNAGTGLYGYTF
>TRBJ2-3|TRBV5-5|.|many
TGTGCCAGCAGCTCGTGGGCTCGCAAGGATACGCAGTATTTT
CASSSWARKDTQYF
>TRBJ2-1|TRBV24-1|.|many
TGTGCCACCAAGGGGCGGTCGATAAGCAATGAGCAGTTCTTC
CATKGRSISNEQFF
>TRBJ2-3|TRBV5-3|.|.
TGTGCCAGAAGCTTGGGGGGGGCGGAATCAGATACGCAGTATTTT
CARSLGGAESDTQYF